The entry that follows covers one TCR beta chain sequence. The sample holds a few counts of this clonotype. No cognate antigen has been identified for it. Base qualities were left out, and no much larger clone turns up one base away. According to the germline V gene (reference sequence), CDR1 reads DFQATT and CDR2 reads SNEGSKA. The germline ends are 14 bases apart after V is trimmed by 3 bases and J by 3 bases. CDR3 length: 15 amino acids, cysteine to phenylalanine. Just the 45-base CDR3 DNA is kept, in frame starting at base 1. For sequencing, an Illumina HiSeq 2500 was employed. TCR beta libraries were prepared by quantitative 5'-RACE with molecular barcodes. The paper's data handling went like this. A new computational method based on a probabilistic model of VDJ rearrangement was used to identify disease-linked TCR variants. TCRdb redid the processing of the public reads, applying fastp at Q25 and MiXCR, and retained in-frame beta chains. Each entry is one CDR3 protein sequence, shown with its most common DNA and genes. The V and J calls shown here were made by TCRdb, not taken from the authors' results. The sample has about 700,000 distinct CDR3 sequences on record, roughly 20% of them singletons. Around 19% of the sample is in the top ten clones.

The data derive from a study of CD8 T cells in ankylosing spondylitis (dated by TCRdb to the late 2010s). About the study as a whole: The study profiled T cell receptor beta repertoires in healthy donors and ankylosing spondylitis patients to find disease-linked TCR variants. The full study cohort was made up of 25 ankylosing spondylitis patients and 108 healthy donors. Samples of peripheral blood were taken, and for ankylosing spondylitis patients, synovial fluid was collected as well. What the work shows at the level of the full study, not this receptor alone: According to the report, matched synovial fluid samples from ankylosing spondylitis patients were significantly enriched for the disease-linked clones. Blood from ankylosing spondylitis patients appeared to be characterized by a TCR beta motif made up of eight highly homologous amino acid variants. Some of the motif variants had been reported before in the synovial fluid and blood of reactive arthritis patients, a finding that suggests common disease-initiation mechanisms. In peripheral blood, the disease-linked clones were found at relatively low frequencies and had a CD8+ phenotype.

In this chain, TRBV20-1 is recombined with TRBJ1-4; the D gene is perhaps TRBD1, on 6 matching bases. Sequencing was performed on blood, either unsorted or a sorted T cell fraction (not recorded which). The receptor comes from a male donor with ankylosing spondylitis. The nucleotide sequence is TGCAGTGCTAGGGATTTCAGGGGTGCTAATGAAAAACTGTTTTTT. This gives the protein CSARDFRGANEKLFF.